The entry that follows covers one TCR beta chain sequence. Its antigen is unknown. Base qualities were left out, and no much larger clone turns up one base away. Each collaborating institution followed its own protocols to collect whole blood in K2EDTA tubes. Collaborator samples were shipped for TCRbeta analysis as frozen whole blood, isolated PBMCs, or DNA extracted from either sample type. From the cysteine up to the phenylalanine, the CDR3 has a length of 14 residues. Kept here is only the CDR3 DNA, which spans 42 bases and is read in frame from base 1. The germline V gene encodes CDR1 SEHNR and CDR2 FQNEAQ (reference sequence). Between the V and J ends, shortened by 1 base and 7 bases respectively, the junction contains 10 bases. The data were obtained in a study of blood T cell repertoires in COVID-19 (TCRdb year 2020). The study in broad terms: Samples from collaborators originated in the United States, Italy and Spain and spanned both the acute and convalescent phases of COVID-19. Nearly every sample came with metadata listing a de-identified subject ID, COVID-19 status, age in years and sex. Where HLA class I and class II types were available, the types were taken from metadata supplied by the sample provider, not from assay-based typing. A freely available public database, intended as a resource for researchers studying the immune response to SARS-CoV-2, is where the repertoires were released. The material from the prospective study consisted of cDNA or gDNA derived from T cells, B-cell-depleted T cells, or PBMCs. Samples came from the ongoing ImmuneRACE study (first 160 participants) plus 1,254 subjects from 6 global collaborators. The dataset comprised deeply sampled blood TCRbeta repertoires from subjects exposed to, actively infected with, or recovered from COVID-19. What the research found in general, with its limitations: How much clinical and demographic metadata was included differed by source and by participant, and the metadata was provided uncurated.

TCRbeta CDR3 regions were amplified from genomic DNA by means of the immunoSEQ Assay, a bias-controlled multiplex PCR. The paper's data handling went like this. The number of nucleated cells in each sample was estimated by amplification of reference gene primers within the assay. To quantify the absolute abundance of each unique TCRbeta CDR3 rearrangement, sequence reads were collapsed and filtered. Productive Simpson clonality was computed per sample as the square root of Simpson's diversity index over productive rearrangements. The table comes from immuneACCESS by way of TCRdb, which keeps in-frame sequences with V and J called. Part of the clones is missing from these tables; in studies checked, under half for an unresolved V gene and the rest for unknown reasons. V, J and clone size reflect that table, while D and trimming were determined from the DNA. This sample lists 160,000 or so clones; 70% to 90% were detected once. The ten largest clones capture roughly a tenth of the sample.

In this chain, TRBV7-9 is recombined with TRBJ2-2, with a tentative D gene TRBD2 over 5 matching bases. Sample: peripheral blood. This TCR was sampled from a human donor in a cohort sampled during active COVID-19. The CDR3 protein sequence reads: CASSLVSGNGELFF. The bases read TGTGCCAGCAGCTTAGTGAGCGGTAACGGGGAGCTGTTTTTT.